The T cell receptor beta chain described here comes from a study of blood T cell repertoires in COVID-19. With 1 base clipped from V and 4 bases from J, the junction kept 6 bases outside the gene matches. CDR1 is MGHDK and CDR2 is SYGVNS in the germline V gene. CDR3 length equals 15 residues. Assay: immunoSEQ multiplex PCR; the TCRdb copy retains only in-frame clones and omits some. Among more than 100,000 clones, roughly 87% were seen once, and the ten largest hold 17%. The sequenced sample was peripheral blood. The TCR comes from a woman older than 75 in a cohort sampled during active COVID-19. The chain employs TRBV25-1 and TRBJ1-2; TRBD1 agrees at 7 bases. CDR3 sequence reads: CASSESGGGGYGYTF. CDR3 sequence (DNA): TGTGCCAGCAGTGAATCGGGAGGGGGCGGCTATGGCTACACCTTC.